Described below is a single T cell receptor (beta chain) sequence and its context. The sample originates from a study of blood T cell repertoires in COVID-19. Across the whole study: The study drew acute and convalescent COVID-19 samples from the United States, Italy and Spain. T cells, B-cell-depleted T cells, or PBMCs provided the cDNA or gDNA that served as material.

The CDR3 covers 15 residues. V shed 7 bases and J 2 bases; nucleotides not matched to a gene: 11. CDR1 and CDR2 from the germline V gene are MNHEY and SVGAGI. Per the original methods: For nucleated cells, counts were estimated from reference gene primer amplification. TCRdb's copy holds only in-frame clones and misses some; the assay was immunoSEQ multiplex PCR. V and J calls plus clone size are reproduced from that table; the DNA served to infer D and trimming. The sample yields tens of thousands of clones, 90% seen once. This sequence was found in a human donor in a cohort sampled during active COVID-19. The V and J genes are TRBV6-5 and TRBJ2-7, with 7 nucleotides matching TRBD2. The material sequenced was peripheral blood. The CDR3 DNA sequence: TGTGCCAGCATCCTGGGGGGGGTAAGGGCCTACGAGCAGTACTTC. This sequence encodes CASILGGVRAYEQYF.